Listed here is a single T cell receptor (beta chain). Unmatched junction bases numbered 3, after V lost 7 bases and J lost 6 bases. This CDR3 has 13 amino acids. Germline loops: CDR1 SNHLY, CDR2 FYNNEI. This entry belongs to a study of cytomegalovirus exposure and HLA in healthy donors. About the research overall: Caucasian-associated ancestry cluster membership applied to 75% to 85% of 300 to 450 genotyped donors.

Vbeta (60) and Jbeta (13) primers were used in the PCR. The repertoire was sequenced with immunoSEQ multiplex PCR; TCRdb's copy has only in-frame clones and lacks some. The sample lists roughly 150,000 clones, 60% to 80% seen once, with roughly 2.1% in the top ten. This receptor was identified in a man in his fifties or sixties in good health and CMV-seropositive. The chain couples TRBV2 to TRBJ1-2, with TRBD1 matching 12 bases. Sequencing was done on a sample of PBMCs. The CDR3 DNA reads TGTGCCAGCACTGGGACAGGGGGCGATGGCTACACCTTC. This sequence encodes CASTGTGGDGYTF. Based on the CDR3 plus reference TRBV2 and TRBJ1-2, the full variable domain is EPEVTQTPSHQVTQMGQEVILRCVPISNHLYFYWYRQILGQKVEFLVSFYNNEISEKSEIFDDQFSVERPDGSNFTLKIRSTKLEDSAMYFCASTGTGGDGYTFGSGTRLTVV.